This T cell receptor beta chain was sequenced for a study of blood T cells in healthy people across ages. The sample holds a few counts of this clonotype. The CDR3 covers 13 residues. Germline CDR1 DFQATT, CDR2 SNEGSKA (reference sequence). Using a J-beta primer mix together with a sample-barcoded 5' primer, a second PCR was run for about 6 to 12 cycles. One entry per CDR3 protein, called by TCRdb with MiXCR from the 5' RACE reads. The sample contains hundreds of thousands of distinct CDR3 sequences, about 30% of which appear only once. The clonotype was recovered from a woman of 80 years or more in good health. The source material was blood. The chain is built from TRBV20-1 and TRBJ2-1, with D perhaps matching TRBD2 (6 bases). CDR3 amino acids: CSAGLGTANEQFF. In DNA form, the CDR3 reads TGCAGCGCCGGTTTGGGGACTGCGAATGAGCAGTTCTTC.